Each of the 32 T cell receptor beta chains below was sequenced from the same sample in a study of blood T cell repertoires in COVID-19. Data came from immunoSEQ multiplex PCR; TCRdb stores just in-frame clones and leaves some out. This sample yields more than 45,000 clones, of which about 83% are seen a single time; approximately 8% belongs to the top ten. Source material: peripheral blood. The receptors derive from a man older than 75 in a cohort sampled during active COVID-19.

This sequence joins TRBV15 and TRBJ2-1; 10 nucleotides align to TRBD2. The CDR3 runs 15 residues. Germline V CDR1 and CDR2: LNHNV, YYDKDF (reference sequence). V gave up 1 base and J gave up 9 bases; unmatched junction bases: 6. The CDR3 region is CATSRGQAGGVEQFF. CDR3 sequence (DNA): TGTGCCACCAGCAGAGGTCAAGCGGGAGGGGTTGAGCAGTTCTTC. The complete variable domain, with remaining parts taken from reference TRBV15 and TRBJ2-1, reads DAMVIQNPRYQVTQFGKPVTLSCSQTLNHNVMYWYQQKSSQAPKLLFHYYDKDFNNEADTPDNFQSRRPNTSFCFLDIRSPGLGDTAMYLCATSRGQAGGVEQFFGPGTRLTVL.

This chain joins TRBV30 and TRBJ2-2, with 11 bases identical to TRBD1. Germline V gene data show CDR1 as GTSNPN and CDR2 as SVGIG (reference sequence). The CDR3 runs to 16 residues. V gave up 5 bases and J gave up 5 bases; unmatched junction bases: 10. The chain's CDR3 is CAWRSRGTGGTGELFF. The CDR3 nucleotides are TGTGCCTGGCGTTCGCGGGGGACAGGGGGGACCGGGGAGCTGTTTTTT.

The rearrangement joins TRBV7-2 to TRBJ1-6, with D possibly matching TRBD1 (6 bases). The CDR3 contains 16 residues. CDR1 SGHTA and CDR2 FQGNSA come from the germline V gene. Trimming removed 5 bases from V and 3 bases from J, with 14 bases in between. CDR3 DNA: TGTGCCAGCAGCACACAGGGTTGGGTCTATAATTCACCCCTCCACTTT. It encodes CASSTQGWVYNSPLHF.

V usage is TRBV7-3 and J usage is TRBJ1-1, with D possibly being TRBD1 (5 bases). From germline, CDR1 is SGHTA and CDR2 FQGTGA. This CDR3 is 15 amino acids long. Deletions cut 5 bases from V and 0 bases from J, with 13 bases between. CDR3 DNA sequence: TGTGCCAGCAGCCCCCGTGGGGGGATGAACACTGAAGCTTTCTTT. It yields the protein CASSPRGGMNTEAFF.

V is TRBV15 and J is TRBJ2-2; the match to TRBD2 covers 8 bases. After removal of 5 bases from V and 0 bases from J, the junction contained 5 bases not matched to a gene. CDR3 length: 16 residues. Germline V gene lookup returns CDR1 LNHNV and CDR2 YYDKDF (reference sequence). CDR3: CATSRGGLANTGELFF. The CDR3 DNA is TGTGCCACCAGCCGAGGGGGACTAGCGAACACCGGGGAGCTGTTTTTT.

V usage is TRBV28 and J usage is TRBJ2-5, with TRBD2 matching over 12 bases. Germline V gene sequence: CDR1 MDHEN, CDR2 SYDVKM. The V and J ends lost 5 bases and 4 bases, in that order; junction bases with no gene match: 17. CDR3 length: 19 residues. Here the CDR3 DNA reads TGTGCCAGCAGTCCCCTTGGGGCTAGCGGGAGGGCCGGAGGAGAGACCCAGTACTTC. Protein sequence: CASSPLGASGRAGGETQYF.

This clone was found once. The CDR3 loop reads CATSERQEQPQHF. CDR3 bases: TGTGCCACCAGTGAGCGACAGGAACAGCCCCAGCATTTT. The chain has TRBV24-1 and TRBJ1-5, with D perhaps matching TRBD1 (6 bases). Germline CDR1 reads KGHDR; CDR2 reads SFDVKD. The V gene lost 4 bases and the J gene lost 7 bases, with 10 bases spanning the gap. This CDR3 spans 13 amino acids.

The chain uses TRBV19 and TRBJ2-4, with unresolved D. This CDR3 contains 16 residues. Trimming took 3 bases from V and 0 from J, leaving 12 bases between them. The germline CDR1 and CDR2 sequences are LNHDA and SQIVND (reference sequence). The CDR3 DNA reads TGTGCCAGTAGTATCGAGGCCAGCCTAGCCAAAAACATTCAGTACTTC. Translating gives CASSIEASLAKNIQYF.

This CDR3 reads CASSQLPRQGMRMYEQYF. The CDR3 nucleotides read TGTGCCAGCAGCCAACTACCTCGGCAGGGCATGAGGATGTACGAGCAGTACTTC. The chain carries TRBV11-2 and TRBJ2-7; D might be TRBD1 (5 bases). Trimming pared 5 bases from V and 4 bases from J, leaving 27 bases between. Per the germline V gene, CDR1 is SGHAT and CDR2 is FQNNGV. The CDR3 consists of 18 residues. Variable domain in full (rest from reference TRBV11-2 and TRBJ2-7): EAGVAQSPRYKIIEKRQSVAFWCNPISGHATLYWYQQILGQGPKLLIQFQNNGVVDDSQLPKDRFSAERLKGVDSTLKIQPAKLEDSAVYLCASSQLPRQGMRMYEQYFGPGTRLTVT.

The rearrangement joins TRBV3-1 (or the pseudogene TRBV3-2) to TRBJ1-5; D ambiguous. Between the trimmed V and J ends, which lost 4 bases and 6 bases, there was a span of 10 bases. Germline V gene sequence: CDR1 LGHDT, CDR2 YNNKEL (reference sequence). The length of the CDR3 is 13 residues. The CDR3: CASSRGEGQPQHF. The DNA of the CDR3 is TGTGCCAGCAGCCGCGGGGAGGGTCAGCCCCAGCATTTT.

This clone has just a few counts. The chain carries TRBV28 and TRBJ2-7; a weak D match, TRBD2 (5 bases). The CDR3 totals 15 residues. Per the germline V gene, CDR1 is MDHEN and CDR2 is SYDVKM. Trimming left V 7 bases short and J 7 bases short, with 23 bases between. CDR3 DNA: TGTGCCAGCACTAGTCGTCCGAGGGCTTTGGGAGAGCAGTACTTC. It specifies CASTSRPRALGEQYF.

Concerning this clone itself: At one end the junction does not follow the germline gene, possibly because of a read error. The chain has TRBV5-5 and TRBJ1-1; TRBD1 is a possible D gene (5 bases). From germline, CDR1 is SGHKS and CDR2 YYEKEE (reference sequence). This CDR3 comprises 14 residues. The CDR3 DNA sequence: TGTGCCAGCAGTTTGGGACGGGTGAACACTGAAGCTTTCTTT. Protein product: CASSLGRVNTEAFF.

The chain couples TRBV6-5 to TRBJ1-3; the match to TRBD1 covers 9 bases. The V gene's germline CDR1 is MNHEY and CDR2 SVGAGI. Unmatched junction bases numbered 6, after V lost 8 bases and J lost 4 bases. The CDR3 runs to 14 residues. The CDR3 DNA reads TGTGCCAGCCCCGGGACAGGGCGAGGAAACACCATATATTTT. Residues: CASPGTGRGNTIYF.

The V and J genes are TRBV7-2 and TRBJ2-7; 9 bases are a match to TRBD2. V lost 2 bases and J lost 3; bases outside the gene matches: 11. The germline gives CDR1 SGHTA, CDR2 FQGNSA. This CDR3 comprises 17 residues. Here the CDR3 DNA reads TGTGCCAGCAGCTTAAGGGCTAGCGGGATAGGTCGCTACGAGCAGTACTTC. It codes for CASSLRASGIGRYEQYF.

This rearrangement joins TRBV10-2 to TRBJ2-1, with TRBD2 identical over 12 bases. V lost 6 bases and J lost 4; bases outside the gene matches: 1. CDR1 WSHSY and CDR2 SAAADI come from the germline V gene. The CDR3 extends over 14 amino acids. The chain's CDR3 is CASRLAGGYNEQFF. CDR3 bases: TGCGCCAGCAGGCTAGCGGGAGGGTACAATGAGCAGTTCTTC.

The rearrangement links TRBV19 to TRBJ1-2, with 9 nucleotides matching TRBD1. Germline CDR1 and CDR2: LNHDA and SQIVND (reference sequence). Germline trimming cut 7 bases from V and 4 bases from J; bases unmatched to any gene: 10. There are 15 residues in the CDR3. The CDR3 loop reads CASTQQGARSYGYTF. The DNA for the CDR3 is TGTGCCAGTACCCAACAGGGGGCTCGGAGCTATGGCTACACCTTC.

The V call is TRBV28, the J call TRBJ1-5; 7 positions agree with TRBD1. The CDR3 covers 15 residues. Germline CDR1 and CDR2: MDHEN and SYDVKM. The V gene end was trimmed by 5 bases and the J gene end by 6 bases; junction bases not matched to a gene: 10. The CDR3 nucleotides are TGTGCCAGCAGTCAAACAGGGGCCGGGGGTCAGCCCCAGCATTTT. Translated, it gives CASSQTGAGGQPQHF. The full variable domain, its missing parts supplied by reference TRBV28 and TRBJ1-5, is DVKVTQSSRYLVKRTGEKVFLECVQDMDHENMFWYRQDPGLGLRLIYFSYDVKMKEKGDIPEGYSVSREKKERFSLILESASTNQTSMYLCASSQTGAGGQPQHFGDGTRLSIL.

The chain uses TRBV18 and TRBJ2-3, with TRBD1 matching over 8 bases. CDR1 and CDR2 from the germline V gene are KGHSH and LQKENI. This CDR3 is built from 16 residues. With V trimmed by 3 bases and J by 2 bases, 7 bases remained unmatched. The CDR3 spells CASSPSMTGATDTQYF. The DNA for the CDR3 is TGTGCCAGCTCACCCTCGATGACAGGGGCCACAGATACGCAGTATTTT.

This clone was detected once. The chain couples TRBV30 to TRBJ1-1; D is possibly TRBD1 (6 bases). The germline V and J ends were trimmed by 7 bases and 4 bases, with 13 bases remaining between them. This CDR3 contains 12 residues. Germline V gene lookup returns CDR1 GTSNPN and CDR2 SVGIG (reference sequence). The CDR3 nucleotides read TGTGCCTATGAGCAGGGGAGCACTGAAGCTTTCTTT. Its protein product is CAYEQGSTEAFF.

The rearrangement links TRBV20-1 to TRBJ1-2; TRBD1 is a possible D gene (6 bases). The V and J ends lost 3 bases and 7 bases respectively, with 6 bases between them. Looked up from germline, CDR1 is DFQATT and CDR2 is SNEGSKA (reference sequence). The CDR3 length is 10 residues. The CDR3 sequence is CSASRGGYTF. CDR3 nucleotide sequence: TGCAGTGCTAGCAGGGGTGGCTACACCTTC.

The V gene is TRBV28, the J gene TRBJ1-6; D might be TRBD1 (6 bases). Germline V gives CDR1 MDHEN, CDR2 SYDVKM. The CDR3 contains 14 residues. V was trimmed by 3 bases and J by 5 bases, leaving 8 bases between them. CDR3 DNA sequence: TGTGCCAGCAGTTTGGACAGCAATAATTCACCCCTCCACTTT. This sequence encodes CASSLDSNNSPLHF.

The V gene is TRBV10-3, the J gene TRBJ2-2; 7 bases agree with TRBD1. The CDR3 is 16 residues long. The germline V gene encodes CDR1 ENHRY and CDR2 SYGVKD. The trim removed 2 bases at V and 6 bases at J, leaving 9 bases unmatched. This CDR3 is CAISENRGSGAGELFF. Here the CDR3 DNA reads TGTGCCATCAGTGAGAACAGGGGATCAGGGGCCGGGGAGCTGTTTTTT.

This clone was seen a single time. The chain carries TRBV5-6 and TRBJ1-2; D uncertain. Trimming took off 0 bases at V and 8 bases at J, with 17 bases between the two ends. Germline V gene sequence: CDR1 SGHDT, CDR2 YYEEEE. The CDR3 covers 15 residues. CDR3 DNA sequence: TGTGCCAGCAGCTTGGTAACAGATTACGCTGGCGGCTACACCTTC. Its translation: CASSLVTDYAGGYTF.

This sequence joins TRBV9 and TRBJ2-3; possibly TRBD1 for D (5 bases). Deletions cut 4 bases from V and 3 bases from J, with 9 bases between. In germline, CDR1 is SGDLS, CDR2 YYNGEE. The CDR3 length is 13 residues. CDR3 region: CASSFSGTDTQYF. The CDR3 region has the DNA TGTGCCAGCAGCTTTTCAGGGACAGATACGCAGTATTTT. Drawing the rest from reference TRBV9 and TRBJ2-3, the complete variable domain is DSGVTQTPKHLITATGQRVTLRCSPRSGDLSVYWYQQSLDQGLQFLIQYYNGEERAKGNILERFSAQQFPDLHSELNLSSLELGDSALYFCASSFSGTDTQYFGPGTRLTVL.

V is TRBV20-1 and J is TRBJ2-5, with no clear D. The CDR3 length is 11 residues. V was cut by 7 bases and J by 5 bases, with 11 bases left in between. Per the germline V gene, CDR1 is DFQATT and CDR2 is SNEGSKA (reference sequence). The CDR3: CSGQVIETQYF. The CDR3 nucleotides read TGCAGTGGGCAGGTTATTGAGACCCAGTACTTC.

The chain combines TRBV6-5 with TRBJ1-6, with D unresolved. Germline V gene lookup returns CDR1 MNHEY and CDR2 SVGAGI. This CDR3 is 14 amino acids long. V lost 6 bases and J lost 11, with 17 bases in between. The CDR3 loop reads CASRPERLRTPLHF. In DNA, the CDR3 is TGTGCCAGCAGGCCAGAGAGGCTCCGGACACCCCTCCACTTT.

V is TRBV7-3 and J is TRBJ1-2, with TRBD1 identical over 9 bases. The germline gives CDR1 SGHTA, CDR2 FQGTGA. The V gene end was trimmed by 2 bases and the J gene end by 6 bases; junction bases not matched to a gene: 13. This CDR3 is 17 amino acids long. CDR3 region: CASSLLPGQGMSHGYTF. For the CDR3, the DNA is TGTGCCAGCAGCTTATTGCCGGGACAGGGAATGTCGCATGGCTACACCTTC.

The genes are TRBV28 and TRBJ2-5; 9 bases map to TRBD1. Unmatched junction bases numbered 3, after V lost 2 bases and J lost 5 bases. This CDR3 is 14 amino acids long. Germline V gene lookup returns CDR1 MDHEN and CDR2 SYDVKM. In DNA form, the CDR3 reads TGTGCCAGCAGTTTAGGTGGACAGGGGGAGACCCAGTACTTC. This translates into CASSLGGQGETQYF.

The chain carries TRBV10-3 and TRBJ2-1; D may be TRBD2 (6 bases). V lost 5 bases, J lost 9 bases, and 14 bases lay in between. This CDR3 has 13 residues. Germline assignment: CDR1 ENHRY and CDR2 SYGVKD. CDR3 region: CAISPSPGSEQFF. Written as DNA, the CDR3 is TGTGCCATCAGTCCCTCCCCCGGGAGTGAGCAGTTCTTC.

The rearrangement links TRBV5-1 to TRBJ1-2; tentative D call: TRBD1 (5 bases). Trimming took off 5 bases at V and 0 bases at J, with 5 bases between the two ends. In germline, CDR1 is SGHRS, CDR2 YFSETQ. The length of the CDR3 is 12 residues. As DNA, the CDR3 is TGCGCCAGCAGACAGGCTAACTATGGCTACACCTTC. The encoded protein is CASRQANYGYTF.

This clone was counted a few times. The chain joins TRBV5-1 to TRBJ2-6, with D perhaps TRBD2 (5 bases). This CDR3 has 16 amino acids. V lost 0 bases and J lost 4, with 11 bases in between. CDR1 and CDR2 (germline): SGHRS, YFSETQ. CDR3 nucleotides: TGCGCCAGCAGCTTGGCAAGCGGACCCGGGGCCAACGTCCTGACTTTC. Translation gives CASSLASGPGANVLTF.

This chain links TRBV4-3 with TRBJ2-7, with D perhaps matching TRBD2 (5 bases). The CDR3 totals 12 residues. Germline V lookup: CDR1 LGHNA, CDR2 YSLEER. V was clipped by 10 bases and J by 0 bases, with 10 bases between them. The chain's CDR3 is CANPSSSYEQYF. The CDR3, as DNA: TGCGCCAACCCTAGCTCCTCCTACGAGCAGTACTTC.